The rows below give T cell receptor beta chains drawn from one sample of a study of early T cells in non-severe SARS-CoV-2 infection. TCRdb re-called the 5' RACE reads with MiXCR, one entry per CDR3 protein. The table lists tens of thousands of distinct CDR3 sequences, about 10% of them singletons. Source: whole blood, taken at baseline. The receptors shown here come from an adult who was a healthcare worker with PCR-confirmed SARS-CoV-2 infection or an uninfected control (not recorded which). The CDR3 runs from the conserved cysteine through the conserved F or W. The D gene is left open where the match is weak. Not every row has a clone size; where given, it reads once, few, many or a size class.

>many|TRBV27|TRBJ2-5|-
CASSLSRQETQYF
TGTGCCAGCAGTTTAAGTCGACAAGAGACCCAGTACTTC
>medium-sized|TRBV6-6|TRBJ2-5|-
CASSPGPRETQYF
TGTGCCAGCAGTCCGGGACCTAGAGAGACCCAGTACTTC
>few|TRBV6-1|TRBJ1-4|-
CASCRLTDPEKLFF
TGTGCCAGCTGCCGTTTGACTGACCCAGAAAAACTGTTTTTT
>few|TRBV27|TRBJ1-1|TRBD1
CASRTQGARNTEAFF
TGTGCCAGCAGAACACAGGGGGCGAGGAACACTGAAGCTTTCTTT
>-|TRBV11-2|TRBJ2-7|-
CASSSPSAGNAYEQYF
TGTGCCAGCAGCTCCCCATCCGCGGGGAACGCCTACGAGCAGTACTTC
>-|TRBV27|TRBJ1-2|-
CASSFDGGHYGYTF
TGTGCCAGCAGTTTCGATGGGGGCCACTATGGCTACACCTTC
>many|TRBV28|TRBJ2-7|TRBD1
CASTTGQSYEQYF
TGTGCCAGCACGACGGGACAGTCCTACGAGCAGTACTTC
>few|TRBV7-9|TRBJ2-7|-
CASSPGGDYEQYF
TGTGCCAGCAGCCCGGGCGGGGACTACGAGCAGTACTTC
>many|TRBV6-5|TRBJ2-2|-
CASQRQINTGELFF
TGTGCCAGCCAGAGACAGATAAACACCGGGGAGCTGTTTTTT
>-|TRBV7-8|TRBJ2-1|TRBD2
CASCLSGFGNEQFF
TGTGCCAGCTGTCTTAGCGGGTTTGGCAATGAGCAGTTCTTC
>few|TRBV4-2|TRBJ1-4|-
CASSQAGRGEKLFF
TGTGCCAGCAGCCAAGCAGGGAGGGGTGAAAAACTGTTTTTT
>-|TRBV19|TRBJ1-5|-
CASSIPRDISNQPQHF
TGTGCCAGTAGTATACCGCGGGACATTAGCAATCAGCCCCAGCATTTT
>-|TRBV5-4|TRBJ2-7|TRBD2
CASRAGLAVTSEQYF
TGTGCCAGCAGGGCGGGACTAGCGGTAACTAGCGAGCAGTACTTC
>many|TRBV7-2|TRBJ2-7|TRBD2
CASSWTSGRVSEQYF
TGTGCCAGCAGCTGGACTAGCGGGAGGGTTTCCGAGCAGTACTTC
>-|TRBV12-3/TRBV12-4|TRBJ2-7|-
CASSAARAASSYEQYF
TGTGCCAGCAGTGCGGCCAGGGCAGCGAGCTCCTACGAGCAGTACTTC
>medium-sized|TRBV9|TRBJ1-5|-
CASSVDGANQPQHF
TGTGCCAGCAGCGTAGACGGAGCCAATCAGCCCCAGCATTTT
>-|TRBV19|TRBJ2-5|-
CASSTTGTETQYF
TGTGCCAGTAGTACGACAGGAACCGAGACCCAGTACTTC
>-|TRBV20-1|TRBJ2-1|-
CSARDLAGLDNEQFF
TGCAGTGCTAGAGATCTTGCGGGCCTAGACAATGAGCAGTTCTTC
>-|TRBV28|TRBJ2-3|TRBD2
CASSSTSGRASYTQYF
TGTGCCAGCAGTTCCACTAGCGGGAGGGCCTCATATACGCAGTATTTT
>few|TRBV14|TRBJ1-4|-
CASSQDQGGKLNEKLFF
TGTGCCAGCAGCCAAGATCAAGGCGGCAAGCTTAATGAAAAACTGTTTTTT
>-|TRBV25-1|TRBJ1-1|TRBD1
CASSEGPWDRNTEAFF
TGTGCCAGCAGTGAGGGACCCTGGGACAGGAACACTGAAGCTTTCTTT
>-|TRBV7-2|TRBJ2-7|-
CASSLAGWGEQYF
TGTGCCAGCAGCTTAGCAGGGTGGGGCGAGCAGTACTTC
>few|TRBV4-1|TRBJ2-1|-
CASSQDRGRNNEQFF
TGCGCCAGCAGCCAAGACAGGGGTAGGAACAATGAGCAGTTCTTC
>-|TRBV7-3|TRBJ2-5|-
CASSQGIRETQYF
TGTGCCAGCAGTCAGGGGATCCGGGAGACCCAGTACTTC
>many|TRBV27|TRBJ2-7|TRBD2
CASSLFWTSGRAGYEQYF
TGTGCCAGCAGCTTATTCTGGACTAGCGGGAGGGCCGGGTACGAGCAGTACTTC
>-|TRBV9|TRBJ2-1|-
CASSVWGEAYNEQFF
TGTGCCAGCAGCGTATGGGGGGAGGCGTACAATGAGCAGTTCTTC